Described below is a single TCR beta chain sequence and its context. This clonotype was seen repeatedly, ten times or more. There is no known antigen for this receptor. No much larger clone is present one base from it, and per-base qualities are unavailable. The sample originates from a study of T-cell memory formation after mild COVID-19 (dated by TCRdb to the early 2020s). In the study overall: TCR sequence clusters from the two donors were found to be largely donor specific. In two donors, T-cell clones that expanded and contracted after mild COVID-19 were followed by sequencing TCRalpha and TCRbeta repertoires longitudinally. Two young, previously healthy adult volunteers made up the cohort, one male and one female. Points the paper makes about the study in general: Balanced CD4/CD8 phenotypes were observed for clones contracting from day 15 to 85, whereas a bias towards CD4+ was observed for a second wave of clones expanding from day 15 to 37. Only two mild cases were covered by the study, and larger cohorts that include severe cases with pre-infection samples were considered necessary. Contracting CD4+ clones appeared mostly in the CM and EM memory subsets, whereas CD8+ clones were enriched in EMRA. Some responding clones were found in pre-infection memory, which suggests that pre-existing cross-reactive memory T cells took part in the SARS-CoV-2 response. Whether the second-wave clones peaking on day 37 were SARS-CoV-2 specific was not confirmed.

TCRdb names Illumina NovaSeq 6000 as the instrument used. Using 5'RACE with constant-segment primers, TCRalpha and TCRbeta cDNA libraries were constructed, with sample barcodes and unique molecular identifiers added in the process. RNA was extracted from every sample with Trizol reagent. Library amplification was performed in two PCR steps, and a second sample barcode and Illumina TruSeq adapters were introduced in the second step. Libraries were sequenced on an Illumina NovaSeq with 2 x 150 bp paired-end reads. The study's own analysis went as follows. The reads were demultiplexed and collapsed into UMI-guided consensus sequences using migec v1.2.7. Using mixcr v2.1.11, UMI consensuses were aligned to TRA and TRB V and J templates and then assembled into clonotypes. A clonotype was counted as expanded or contracted only if both edgeR and NoisET called the change significant, with noise models trained on biological replicates. For edgeR calls, a false discovery rate-adjusted p below 0.01 and a log2 fold-change threshold of 1 were applied. As an exploratory analysis of dynamics, max-normalized trajectories of the 1000 most abundant clonotypes were examined with PCA combined with hierarchical clustering. Separately sequenced CD4+ and CD8+ repertoires were used to assign a CD4 or CD8 phenotype to each responding clone. TCRdb cleaned the public reads at Q25 with fastp, built clones with MiXCR and kept in-frame beta chains. Rows are combined by CDR3 protein, so each entry shows the most common genes and DNA. The V and J calls, along with clone size, are taken from TCRdb and not from the paper's own processing. The table for this sample lists about 180,000 distinct CDR3 sequences; 16% of them were counted only once. Together, the top ten hold roughly 2.1% of the sample.

V is reduced by 4 bases and J by 9 bases, leaving a spacing of 9 bases between them. The CDR3 sequence holds 11 residues, the cysteine and phenylalanine included. Of the read, only the CDR3 DNA is kept; its 33 bases are in frame from base 1. Ficoll-Paque density gradient centrifugation was the method used to isolate PBMCs. This sequence uses TRBV12-3 or TRBV12-4 and TRBJ1-1; no D segment can be confidently identified. This TCR derives from an adult woman who had mild COVID-19 (a few samples of this study predate the infection). The sample titles of this study are shuffled in the database, so cell type and time point are left out; the donor was told from shared clones. Sequenced sample: PBMCs or a T cell subset sorted from them (not recorded which). The CDR3 is CASSSEAQAFF. The DNA sequence is TGTGCCAGCAGTTCGGAGGCCCAAGCTTTCTTT.